The 6 T cell receptor beta chains given below trace back to one sample, sequenced in a study of T-cell reconstitution after alpha-beta-depleted transplantation in children. Library preparation (for TCRbeta) was performed with unique molecular identifiers. TCRdb ran MiXCR on the PCR reads and lists one entry per CDR3 protein. Of about 540,000 distinct CDR3 sequences detected, roughly 30% appear once; the ten largest clones hold 35% to 40%. Specimen: PBMCs, collected before TCRalphabeta/CD19-depleted stem cell transplant. These TCRs come from a boy younger than two with Wiskott-Aldrich syndrome, due to receive a stem cell transplant.

V usage is TRBV2 and J usage is TRBJ2-5, with TRBD1 as a possible D gene (5 bases). The V and J ends lost 5 bases and 5 bases respectively, with 12 bases between them. The CDR3 has 13 amino acids. CDR1 and CDR2 (germline): SNHLY, FYNNEI. CDR3 nucleotides: TGTGCCAGCAGTCCCAGGGCGGCGGAGACCCAGTACTTC. It translates to CASSPRAAETQYF.

J is TRBJ2-1 and V is TRBV5-5, with 9 positions matching TRBD2. The V gene end was trimmed by 6 bases and the J gene end by 6 bases; junction bases not matched to a gene: 7. Looked up from germline, CDR1 is SGHKS and CDR2 is YYEKEE (reference sequence). There are 14 residues in the CDR3. The CDR3 reads CASTLRTSANEQFF. Written as DNA, the CDR3 is TGTGCCAGCACCCTGAGGACTAGCGCCAATGAGCAGTTCTTC.

The chain combines TRBV3-1 with TRBJ1-5; D call uncertain. Trimming removed 4 bases at V and 7 bases at J, with 14 bases between. The germline gives CDR1 LGHDT, CDR2 YNNKEL (reference sequence). The CDR3 is 14 amino acids. CDR3 DNA sequence: TGTGCCAGCAGCCCTTCAGCGCAATCGCAGCCCCAGCATTTT. It encodes CASSPSAQSQPQHF.

In its sample, this clonotype was seen a few times. This chain links TRBV20-1 with TRBJ2-7, with 10 bases that match TRBD2. Germline V gives CDR1 DFQATT, CDR2 SNEGSKA (reference sequence). The CDR3 consists of 14 residues. V lost 3 bases, J lost 0 bases, and 2 bases stayed unmatched. CDR3 sequence reads: CSASRTSGSYEQYF. Written as DNA, the CDR3 is TGCAGTGCTAGTAGGACTAGCGGCTCCTACGAGCAGTACTTC.

The chain recombines TRBV20-1 with TRBJ2-5, with 15 bases that match TRBD2. The length of the CDR3 is 16 residues. V gave up 5 bases and J gave up 2 bases; unmatched junction bases: 6. Germline CDR1 reads DFQATT; CDR2 reads SNEGSKA (reference sequence). CDR3 nucleotides: TGCAGTGCTGGGGGACTAGCGGGAGGCCTTCAAGAGACCCAGTACTTC. It encodes CSAGGLAGGLQETQYF.

The CDR3 loop is CASSLVIAGEPHEQFF. The CDR3 DNA sequence: TGCGCCAGCAGCTTGGTAATAGCGGGAGAACCGCATGAGCAGTTCTTC. The genes are TRBV5-1 and TRBJ2-1; 9 bases fit TRBD2. Trimming at V came to 0 bases and at J to 8 bases, leaving 9 bases not matched to a gene. The CDR3 length is 16 residues. Germline values: CDR1 SGHRS, CDR2 YFSETQ.